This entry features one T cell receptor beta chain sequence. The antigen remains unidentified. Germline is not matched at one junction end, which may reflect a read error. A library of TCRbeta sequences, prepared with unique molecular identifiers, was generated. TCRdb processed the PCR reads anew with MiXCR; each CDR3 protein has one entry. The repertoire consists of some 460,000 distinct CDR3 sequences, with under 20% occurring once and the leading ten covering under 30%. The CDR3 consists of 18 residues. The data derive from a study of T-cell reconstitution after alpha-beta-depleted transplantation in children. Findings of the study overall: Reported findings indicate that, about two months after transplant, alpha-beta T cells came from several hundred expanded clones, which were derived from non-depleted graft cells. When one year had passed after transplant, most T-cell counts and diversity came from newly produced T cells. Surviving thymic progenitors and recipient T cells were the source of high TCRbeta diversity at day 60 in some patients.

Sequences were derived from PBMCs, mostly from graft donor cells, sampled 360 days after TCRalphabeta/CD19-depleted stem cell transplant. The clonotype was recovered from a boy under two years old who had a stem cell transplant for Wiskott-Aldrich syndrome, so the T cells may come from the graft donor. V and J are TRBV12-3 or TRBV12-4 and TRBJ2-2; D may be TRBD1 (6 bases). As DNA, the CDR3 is TGTGCCATCAGTTTAAGACCTGGGGACACCACGAACACCGGGGAGCTGTTTTTT. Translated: CAISLRPGDTTNTGELFF.